The 21 T cell receptor beta chains below all came from one sample that was sequenced in a study of response to subunit inactivated influenza vaccine (dated by TCRdb to 2016 to 2019). The library was built by means of RT-PCR. Data came from an Illumina HiSeq 2500. The public reads were run again by TCRdb, first through fastp at Q25 and then through MiXCR, and only productive beta chains were kept. Every entry covers one CDR3 protein and lists the most common genes and DNA from its rows. A total of just over 300,000 distinct CDR3 sequences appear in this sample, about 20% of them only once. The ten largest clones represent about a tenth of the sample. The source was PBMCs from blood, collected approximately 22 months after vaccination. The source is a man aged 45 to 75 who received an inactivated influenza vaccine. Donor details come from another sample of the same person, matched by shared clones.

This clonotype appeared a few times. The chain recombines TRBV4-1 with TRBJ2-7; 8 bases are shared with TRBD1. CDR3 size: 14 residues. CDR1 MGHRA and CDR2 YSYEKL come from the germline V gene. V was pared by 2 bases and J by 5 bases, with 5 bases of the junction left unmatched. The CDR3 DNA reads as TGCGCCAGCAGCCAATGGACAGGGAGGAACGAGCAGTACTTC. Translation: CASSQWTGRNEQYF.

V gene TRBV11-2 combines with J gene TRBJ2-5; the match to TRBD1 covers 9 bases. CDR1 is SGHAT, CDR2 FQNNGV, per germline. This CDR3 region has 15 residues. The junction had 9 bases not matched to a gene; V was cut back by 5 bases and J by 5 bases. CDR3 region: CASSPSTGGRETQYF. The CDR3 DNA reads as TGTGCCAGCAGCCCCTCCACAGGGGGCCGCGAGACCCAGTACTTC.

This clonotype was counted ten times or more. The J gene is TRBJ1-1, the V gene TRBV4-2, with D maybe TRBD1 (6 bases). V dropped 2 bases and J dropped 1 base, with 8 bases sitting between them. From germline, CDR1 is LGHNA and CDR2 YNFKEQ. The CDR3 extends over 14 amino acids. CDR3 sequence: CASSQTDRNTEAFF. The CDR3, as DNA: TGTGCCAGCAGCCAAACGGACAGGAACACTGAAGCTTTCTTT.

This clonotype has a handful of counts. In nucleotides, the CDR3 is TGCGCCAGCAGTTCAAGGGCGACTGATACGCAGTATTTT. Amino acids: CASSSRATDTQYF. The genes are TRBV5-1 and TRBJ2-3; D not certain. The CDR3 sequence is 13 residues long. From germline, CDR1 is SGHRS and CDR2 YFSETQ. V lost 5 bases and J lost 6, with 13 bases in between.

Remarks on this clonotype: This likely comes from a read error, as the CDR3 has no conserved phenylalanine or tryptophan at its end. The rearrangement links TRBV9 to TRBJ2-3, with D perhaps TRBD1 or TRBD2 (6 bases each). This CDR3 comprises 15 residues. Trimming removed 0 bases at V and 6 bases at J, with 14 bases between. Per germline, CDR1 SGDLS and CDR2 YYNGEE. The CDR3, as DNA: TGTGCCAGCAGCGTAGCTTCGGGGGCCGGGGATACGCAGTATTCT. Translated: CASSVASGAGDTQYS.

The chain uses TRBV20-1 and TRBJ2-5; D perhaps matches TRBD2 (5 bases). The germline gives CDR1 DFQATT, CDR2 SNEGSKA (reference sequence). The V end was cut by 5 bases, the J end by 4 bases, with 11 bases between. CDR3 size: 12 residues. CDR3 region: CSAPGLGETQYF. CDR3 DNA: TGCAGTGCTCCAGGACTGGGAGAGACCCAGTACTTC.

There are a few counts of this clonotype. The chain combines TRBV7-9 with TRBJ1-5; D uncertain. V was trimmed by 4 bases and J by 3 bases, leaving 13 bases between them. The CDR3 consists of 15 residues. The V gene's germline CDR1 is SEHNR and CDR2 FQNEAQ (reference sequence). The chain's CDR3 is CASSSGRDINQPQHF. CDR3 DNA sequence: TGTGCCAGCAGCTCCGGGCGGGATATCAATCAGCCCCAGCATTTT. The complete variable domain, with remaining parts taken from reference TRBV7-9 and TRBJ1-5, reads DTGVSQNPRHKITKRGQNVTFRCDPISEHNRLYWYRQTLGQGPEFLTYFQNEAQLEKSRLLSDRFSAERPKGSFSTLEIQRTEQGDSAMYLCASSSGRDINQPQHFGDGTRLSIL.

The chain employs TRBV4-2 and TRBJ1-4; no clear D. Germline-derived CDR1 and CDR2 are LGHNA and YNFKEQ. The CDR3 spans 13 residues. V lost 1 base and J lost 7, with 7 bases in between. CDR3 nucleotide sequence: TGTGCCAGCAGCCAAGTCGAATCTGAAAAACTGTTTTTT. This sequence encodes CASSQVESEKLFF.

This clonotype came up many times. The rearrangement uses TRBV4-3 and TRBJ1-4, with TRBD1 matching 8 bases. Germline V CDR1 and CDR2: LGHNA, YSLEER. The ends lost 0 bases at V and 11 bases at J; junction bases unmatched: 8. This CDR3 comprises 15 residues. The chain's CDR3 is CASSQDTRGRGKLFF. The CDR3 nucleotides read TGCGCCAGCAGCCAAGATACCAGGGGGCGCGGGAAACTGTTTTTT.

The V gene is TRBV5-8, the J gene TRBJ2-1; D is tentatively TRBD1 or TRBD2 (5 bases each). The length of the CDR3 is 16 residues. The ends were cut back, 0 bases at V and 3 bases at J, with 13 bases in the middle. The germline V gene has CDR1 SGHTS and CDR2 YDEGEE. In DNA form, the CDR3 reads TGTGCCAGCAGCTTGGAGGTTGGGGGTGGCTACAATGAGCAGTTCTTC. This encodes CASSLEVGGGYNEQFF.

The chain carries TRBV28 and TRBJ2-7; 11 bases are a match to TRBD2. This CDR3 has 14 amino acids. The V and J ends lost 6 bases and 7 bases, in that order; junction bases with no gene match: 8. The germline gives CDR1 MDHEN, CDR2 SYDVKM. CDR3 sequence reads: CASRDSGRVWEQYF. CDR3 bases: TGTGCCAGCAGGGATAGCGGGAGGGTTTGGGAGCAGTACTTC.

The rearrangement links TRBV5-6 to TRBJ2-7; 7 nucleotides match TRBD2. Germline CDR1 SGHDT, CDR2 YYEEEE. The CDR3 runs to 14 residues. Trimming took 5 bases from V and 2 from J; bases not matched to a gene: 7. The CDR3 DNA reads TGTGCCAGCAGACCCAGCGGGAAACCCTACGAGCAGTACTTC. Translation gives CASRPSGKPYEQYF.

This clonotype was seen many times. This chain links TRBV20-1 with TRBJ2-1; TRBD2 matches at 15 bases. J gave up 9 bases and V 5 bases, and 11 bases lay outside the gene matches. Germline assignment: CDR1 DFQATT and CDR2 SNEGSKA (reference sequence). The CDR3 is 16 residues long. CDR3 in DNA: TGCAGTGCTGATGGACTAGCGGGAGGGCCTAGTGGTGAGCAGTTCTTC. It specifies CSADGLAGGPSGEQFF.

This clonotype was seen more than once but under ten times. The chain joins TRBV5-4 to TRBJ1-1; tentatively, D is TRBD1 (5 bases). The V gene's germline CDR1 is SGHNT and CDR2 YYREEE (reference sequence). The CDR3 consists of 13 residues. V was trimmed by 2 bases and J by 6 bases, leaving 11 bases between them. In DNA form, the CDR3 reads TGTGCCAGCAGCTTTTCGGCAGGGTCTGAAGCTTTCTTT. Residues: CASSFSAGSEAFF.

The chain combines TRBV20-1 with TRBJ1-4; D remains unclear. The germline gives CDR1 DFQATT, CDR2 SNEGSKA (reference sequence). The CDR3 is 13 amino acids. V dropped 2 bases and J dropped 5 bases, with 9 bases sitting between them. This CDR3 reads CSARREANEKLFF. The CDR3, as DNA: TGCAGTGCTAGAAGGGAGGCCAATGAAAAACTGTTTTTT.

This chain joins TRBV20-1 and TRBJ2-1; weak D call: TRBD2 (6 bases). CDR1 DFQATT and CDR2 SNEGSKA come from the germline V gene (reference sequence). The length of the CDR3 is 12 residues. Trimming removed 3 bases from V and 8 bases from J, with 11 bases in between. The CDR3 sequence is CSASGSGHEQFF. DNA for the CDR3: TGCAGTGCTAGCGGGAGTGGGCATGAGCAGTTCTTC.

This chain joins TRBV28 and TRBJ1-3; tentative D call: TRBD1 (6 bases). The germline V gene encodes CDR1 MDHEN and CDR2 SYDVKM. V lost 3 bases to trimming and J lost 2 bases, with 17 bases between them. CDR3 length: 17 residues. This CDR3 reads CASSFPQGFNAGNTIYF. The CDR3 region has the DNA TGTGCCAGCAGTTTCCCACAGGGTTTTAACGCTGGAAACACCATATATTTT.

This clonotype was seen only a few times. V and J are TRBV12-3 or TRBV12-4 and TRBJ2-1; TRBD1 matches at 7 bases. The length of the CDR3 is 15 residues. V lost 2 bases and J lost 8; bases outside the gene matches: 9. CDR3 in DNA: TGTGCCAGCAGTTTAAGACAGGGAGCTATCGATGAGCAGTTCTTC. The encoded protein is CASSLRQGAIDEQFF.

This clonotype has only a few counts. The chain uses TRBV30 and TRBJ1-3; the D gene is possibly TRBD1 (6 bases). With 8 bases removed from V and 1 base from J, the gap between germline ends came to 15 bases. This CDR3 contains 14 residues. CDR1 is GTSNPN and CDR2 is SVGIG in the germline V gene (reference sequence). The CDR3 nucleotides read TGTGCCGGGGGGCCTGCTCAATCTGGAAACACCATATATTTT. It encodes CAGGPAQSGNTIYF. Using reference TRBV30 and TRBJ1-3 for the parts outside the CDR3, the full variable domain is SQTIHQWPATLVQPVGSPLSLECTVEGTSNPNLYWYRQAAGRGLQLLFYSVGIGQISSEVPQNLSASRPQDRQFILSSKKLLLSDSGFYLCAGGPAQSGNTIYFGEGSWLTVV.

This clonotype has just a few counts. V usage is TRBV15 and J usage is TRBJ2-1; 7 bases are a match to TRBD2. V trimming: 1 base; J trimming: 4 bases; junction bases outside the gene matches: 4. The CDR3 sequence is 15 residues long. The germline V gene has CDR1 LNHNV and CDR2 YYDKDF (reference sequence). DNA for the CDR3: TGTGCCACCAGCAGAGGTCAGGGAGGGTACAATGAGCAGTTCTTC. Its protein is CATSRGQGGYNEQFF.

This clonotype has just one count. This chain connects TRBV15 to TRBJ2-1; 8 bases match TRBD1. From germline, CDR1 is LNHNV and CDR2 YYDKDF (reference sequence). The CDR3 is 17 amino acids. Trimming at V came to 1 base and at J to 4 bases, leaving 9 bases not matched to a gene. The CDR3: CATSRGGQTGDYNEQFF. The DNA of the CDR3 is TGTGCCACCAGCAGAGGGGGTCAGACAGGGGATTACAATGAGCAGTTCTTC.